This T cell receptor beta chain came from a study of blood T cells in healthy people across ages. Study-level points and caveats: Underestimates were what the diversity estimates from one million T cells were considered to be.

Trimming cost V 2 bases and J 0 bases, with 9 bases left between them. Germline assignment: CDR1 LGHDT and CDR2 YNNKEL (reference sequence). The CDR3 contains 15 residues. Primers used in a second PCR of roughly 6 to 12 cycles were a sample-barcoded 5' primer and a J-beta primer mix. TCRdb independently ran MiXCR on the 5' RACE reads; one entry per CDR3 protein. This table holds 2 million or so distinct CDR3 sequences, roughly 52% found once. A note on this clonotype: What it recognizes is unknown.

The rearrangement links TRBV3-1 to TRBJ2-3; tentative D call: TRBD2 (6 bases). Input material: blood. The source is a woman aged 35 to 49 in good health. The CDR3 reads CASSQNRGSTDTQYF. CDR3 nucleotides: TGTGCCAGCAGCCAAAACCGGGGGAGCACAGATACGCAGTATTTT.